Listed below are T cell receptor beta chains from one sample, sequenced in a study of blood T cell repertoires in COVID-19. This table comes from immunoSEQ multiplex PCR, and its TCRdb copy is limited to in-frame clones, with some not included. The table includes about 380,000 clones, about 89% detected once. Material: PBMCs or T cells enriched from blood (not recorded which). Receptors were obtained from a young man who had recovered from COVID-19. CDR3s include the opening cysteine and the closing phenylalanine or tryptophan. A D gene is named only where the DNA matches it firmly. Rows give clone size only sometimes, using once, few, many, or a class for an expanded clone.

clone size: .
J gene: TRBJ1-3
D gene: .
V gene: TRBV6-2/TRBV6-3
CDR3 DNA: TGTGCCAGCAGTCGAGTCTCTGGAAACACCATATATTTT
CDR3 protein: CASSRVSGNTIYF

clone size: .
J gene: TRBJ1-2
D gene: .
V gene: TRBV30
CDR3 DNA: TGTGCCGGACCGACAGGATACTATGGCTACACCTTC
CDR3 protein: CAGPTGYYGYTF

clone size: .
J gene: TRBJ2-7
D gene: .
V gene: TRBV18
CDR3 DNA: TGTGCCAGCTCACCAGCCGGGTCACCCTTCGACGAGCAGTACTTC
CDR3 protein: CASSPAGSPFDEQYF

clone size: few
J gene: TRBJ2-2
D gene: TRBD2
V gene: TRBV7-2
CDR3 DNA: TGTGCCAGCAGCCCCCAGCGGGGGGCCTTGACCGGGGAGCTGTTTTTT
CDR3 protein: CASSPQRGALTGELFF

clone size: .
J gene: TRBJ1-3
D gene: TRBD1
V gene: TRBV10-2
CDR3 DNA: TGCGCCAGCAGTGAGAGGGGGCAGGGTATGGACACCATATATTTT
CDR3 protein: CASSERGQGMDTIYF

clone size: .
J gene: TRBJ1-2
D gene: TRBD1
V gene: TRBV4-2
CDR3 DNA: TGTGCCAGCAGCAGCGGGACAGGGGTTGATGGCTACACCTTC
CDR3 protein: CASSSGTGVDGYTF

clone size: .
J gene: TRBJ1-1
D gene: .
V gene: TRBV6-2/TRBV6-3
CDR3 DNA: TGTGCCAGCAGTACCGCTACTTCCATCCGAGCAGGTTTCTTT
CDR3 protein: CASSTATSIRAGFF

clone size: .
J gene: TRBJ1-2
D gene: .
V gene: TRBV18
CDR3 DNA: TGTGCCAGCTCACCACCCGGGGGGGACTATGGCTACACCTTC
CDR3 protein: CASSPPGGDYGYTF

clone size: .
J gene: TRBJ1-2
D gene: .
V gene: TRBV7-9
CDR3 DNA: TGTGCCAGCAGCCCCCCCCGCGGCAGCCTAAGAACTAACTATGGCTACACCTTC
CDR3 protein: CASSPPRGSLRTNYGYTF

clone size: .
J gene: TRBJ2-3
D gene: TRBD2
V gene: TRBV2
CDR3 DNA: TGTGCCTTGCGAGAGCGGGGGGGCCAGGATACGCAGTATTTT
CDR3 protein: CALRERGGQDTQYF

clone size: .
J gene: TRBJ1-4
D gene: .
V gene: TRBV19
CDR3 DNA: TGTGCCAGTTGGGAGGGAGGGGCTGAAAAACTGTTTTTT
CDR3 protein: CASWEGGAEKLFF

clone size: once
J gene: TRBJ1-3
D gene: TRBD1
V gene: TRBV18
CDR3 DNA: TGTGCCAGCTCACCACTGGGACAGGGTACTGGAAACACCATATATTTT
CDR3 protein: CASSPLGQGTGNTIYF

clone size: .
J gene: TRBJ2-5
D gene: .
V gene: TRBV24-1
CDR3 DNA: TGTGCCACCAGTGATCGGGACCAAGAGACCCAGTACTTC
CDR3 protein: CATSDRDQETQYF

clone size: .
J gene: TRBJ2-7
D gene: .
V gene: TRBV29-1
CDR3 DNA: TGCAGCGTTGGGAGCAGGGTCGAATACGAGCAGTACTTC
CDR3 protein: CSVGSRVEYEQYF

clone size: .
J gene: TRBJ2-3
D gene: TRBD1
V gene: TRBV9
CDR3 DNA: TGTGCCAGCAGCGTACCTCGGGACAGCCCGAGAACAGATACGCAGTATTTT
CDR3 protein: CASSVPRDSPRTDTQYF

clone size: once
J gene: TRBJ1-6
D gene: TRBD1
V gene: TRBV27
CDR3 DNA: TGTGCCAGCAGTTTTGGGACAGATAATTCACCCCTCCACTTT
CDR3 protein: CASSFGTDNSPLHF

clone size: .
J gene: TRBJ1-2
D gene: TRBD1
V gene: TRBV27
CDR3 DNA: TGTGCCAGCGGACAGGGGTACGGCTACACCTTC
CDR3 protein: CASGQGYGYTF

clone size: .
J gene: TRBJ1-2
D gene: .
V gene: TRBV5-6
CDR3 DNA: TGTGCCAGCAGCTTGTTCGAGGACTACACCTTC
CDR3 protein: CASSLFEDYTF

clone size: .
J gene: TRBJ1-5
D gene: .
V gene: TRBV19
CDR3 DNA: TGTGCCAGTAGTACCTCCTTGGCCCCCCCCAATCAGCCCCAGCATTTT
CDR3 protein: CASSTSLAPPNQPQHF

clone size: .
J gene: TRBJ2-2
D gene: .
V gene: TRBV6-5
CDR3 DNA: TGTGCCAGCGAGGGCCAGATAAACACCGGGGAGCTGTTTTTT
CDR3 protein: CASEGQINTGELFF

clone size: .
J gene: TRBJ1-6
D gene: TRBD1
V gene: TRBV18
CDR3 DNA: TGTGCCAGCTCGTCCCCGGGACAGGGAAAATCACCCCTCCACTTT
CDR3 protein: CASSSPGQGKSPLHF

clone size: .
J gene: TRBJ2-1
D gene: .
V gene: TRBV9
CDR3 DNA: TGTGCCAGCAGCCCCCGGGGATACAATGAGCAGTTCTTC
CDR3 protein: CASSPRGYNEQFF

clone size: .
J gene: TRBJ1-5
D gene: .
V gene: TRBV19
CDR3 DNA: TGTGCCAGTAGCGGCCGGGGGGGTAATCAGCCCCAGCATTTT
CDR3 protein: CASSGRGGNQPQHF

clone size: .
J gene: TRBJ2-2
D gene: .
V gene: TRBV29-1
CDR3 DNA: TGCAGCGTTGTACAGTCGAACACCGGGGAGCTGTTTTTT
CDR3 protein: CSVVQSNTGELFF

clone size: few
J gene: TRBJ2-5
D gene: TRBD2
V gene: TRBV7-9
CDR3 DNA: TGTGCCAGCAGCCCCCCCGGGACTAGCAAAGAGACCCAGTACTTC
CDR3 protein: CASSPPGTSKETQYF

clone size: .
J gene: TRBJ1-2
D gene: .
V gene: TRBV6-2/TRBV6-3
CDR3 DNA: TGTGCCAGCACCCCGAACCCTTGGGCGGGTGGCTACACCTTC
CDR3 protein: CASTPNPWAGGYTF

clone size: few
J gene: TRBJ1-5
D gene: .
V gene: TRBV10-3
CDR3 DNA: TGTGCCATCAGTGAGGGACATCCGAGCAATCAGCCCCAGCATTTT
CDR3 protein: CAISEGHPSNQPQHF

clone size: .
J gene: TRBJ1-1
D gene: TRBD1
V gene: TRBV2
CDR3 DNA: TGTGCCAGCAGTTTGACAGGGGGTGAAGCTTTCTTT
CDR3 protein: CASSLTGGEAFF